The next 21 T cell receptor beta chains were all read from a single sample in a study of T cell responses to AZD1222 COVID-19 vaccine. Profiled with immunoSEQ multiplex PCR; TCRdb holds only in-frame clones, not every one. The sample contains around 150,000 clones, 94% of which appear only once. This specimen consisted of peripheral blood, obtained on day 0 of AZD1222 vaccination. These receptors were obtained from an adult in good health.

This chain joins TRBV20-1 and TRBJ1-1; D gene uncertain. The germline V gene encodes CDR1 DFQATT and CDR2 SNEGSKA (reference sequence). The CDR3 runs 11 residues. CDR3 region: CSPILRTEAFF. The CDR3 region has the DNA TGCAGCCCTATCCTCAGGACTGAAGCTTTCTTT.

The CDR3 protein is CASSQDPTYSGNTIYF. CDR3 nucleotide sequence: TGTGCCAGCAGCCAAGATCCCACCTACTCTGGAAACACCATATATTTT. This rearrangement joins TRBV4-2 to TRBJ1-3; D is uncertain. Trimming pared 0 bases from V and 0 bases from J, leaving 9 bases between. Germline-derived CDR1 and CDR2 are LGHNA and YNFKEQ. The CDR3 is 16 amino acids.

V gene TRBV18 combines with J gene TRBJ1-5; the D gene is possibly TRBD1 (5 bases). Looked up from germline, CDR1 is KGHSH and CDR2 is LQKENI. V shed 2 bases and J shed 1 base, with 6 bases lying between them. The CDR3 is 14 residues long. In nucleotides, the CDR3 is TGTGCCAGCTCACCATGGGGGAGCAATCAGCCCCAGCATTTT. Its protein product is CASSPWGSNQPQHF.

The chain couples TRBV6-4 to TRBJ1-2; D gene uncertain. V gave up 3 bases and J gave up 5 bases, with 13 bases separating them. Germline V lookup: CDR1 MRHNA, CDR2 SNTAGT. The CDR3 runs to 14 residues. The DNA for the CDR3 is TGTGCCAGCAGTGAGGGCCATATAGGGTATGGCTACACCTTC. It yields the protein CASSEGHIGYGYTF.

This clone has a single count. V usage is TRBV5-1 and J usage is TRBJ2-5; 15 nucleotides align to TRBD2. The germline V gene encodes CDR1 SGHRS and CDR2 YFSETQ. J was trimmed by 4 bases and V by 3 bases; bases with no gene match: 4. The CDR3 sequence is 16 residues long. The CDR3 reads CASSSGGLAGGETQYF. As DNA, the CDR3 is TGCGCCAGCAGCTCGGGGGGACTAGCGGGAGGAGAGACCCAGTACTTC. The whole variable domain, remainder taken from reference TRBV5-1 and TRBJ2-5, is KAGVTQTPRYLIKTRGQQVTLSCSPISGHRSVSWYQQTPGQGLQFLFEYFSETQRNKGNFPGRFSGRQFSNSRSEMNVSTLELGDSALYLCASSSGGLAGGETQYFGPGTRLLVL.

The chain is built from TRBV6-5 and TRBJ2-1, with D hard to call. V lost 2 bases, J lost 0 bases, and 11 bases lay in between. Germline V gene data show CDR1 as MNHEY and CDR2 as SVGAGI. The CDR3 loop spans 16 amino acids. CDR3 loop: CASSYGQTSSYNEQFF. The CDR3 coding sequence is TGTGCCAGCAGTTACGGGCAAACGAGCTCCTACAATGAGCAGTTCTTC.

This chain links TRBV11-3 with TRBJ2-7, with TRBD1 as a possible D gene (6 bases). Germline V gene data show CDR1 as SGHNT and CDR2 as YENEEA. The CDR3 has 13 amino acids. V was cut by 3 bases and J by 6 bases, with 12 bases left in between. This CDR3 reads CASSFRTEGEQYF. The CDR3 DNA reads as TGTGCCAGCAGCTTTAGGACAGAGGGCGAGCAGTACTTC. Full variable domain (rest looked up from reference TRBV11-3 and TRBJ2-7): EAGVVQSPRYKIIEKKQPVAFWCNPISGHNTLYWYLQNLGQGPELLIRYENEEAVDDSQLPKDRFSAERLKGVDSTLKIQPAELGDSAVYLCASSFRTEGEQYFGPGTRLTVT.

This clone was recorded once. The chain uses TRBV30 and TRBJ2-1; TRBD1 matches 10 bases. Germline V gene sequence: CDR1 GTSNPN, CDR2 SVGIG (reference sequence). Germline trimming cut 5 bases from V and 7 bases from J; bases unmatched to any gene: 11. The CDR3 is made up of 15 amino acids. This CDR3 reads CAWVHPGQGRNEQFF. Here the CDR3 DNA reads TGTGCCTGGGTTCACCCGGGACAGGGGCGGAATGAGCAGTTCTTC.

CDR3 amino acids: CASSVGNRYNEQFF. The CDR3, as DNA: TGTGCCAGCAGCGTAGGCAATCGATACAATGAGCAGTTCTTC. V is TRBV9 and J is TRBJ2-1; D gene unclear. The CDR3 extends over 14 amino acids. Germline V gene sequence: CDR1 SGDLS, CDR2 YYNGEE. The V end lost 0 bases, the J end lost 4 bases, and 8 bases lay between the germline ends. Variable domain in full (rest from reference TRBV9 and TRBJ2-1): DSGVTQTPKHLITATGQRVTLRCSPRSGDLSVYWYQQSLDQGLQFLIQYYNGEERAKGNILERFSAQQFPDLHSELNLSSLELGDSALYFCASSVGNRYNEQFFGPGTRLTVL.

The V call is TRBV5-1, the J call TRBJ1-3; 7 nucleotides align to TRBD1. The CDR3 consists of 16 residues. Germline CDR1 and CDR2: SGHRS and YFSETQ. The ends lost 2 bases at V and 0 bases at J; junction bases unmatched: 5. In nucleotides, the CDR3 is TGCGCCAGCAGCTTAAAGGGACAGCTCTCTGGAAACACCATATATTTT. This translates into CASSLKGQLSGNTIYF. The full variable domain, with the rest looked up from reference TRBV5-1 and TRBJ1-3, is KAGVTQTPRYLIKTRGQQVTLSCSPISGHRSVSWYQQTPGQGLQFLFEYFSETQRNKGNFPGRFSGRQFSNSRSEMNVSTLELGDSALYLCASSLKGQLSGNTIYFGEGSWLTVV.

This clone was detected only once. The chain joins TRBV11-2 to TRBJ2-1, with 10 bases aligning to TRBD2. The V and J ends lost 5 bases and 6 bases, in that order; junction bases with no gene match: 7. Germline assignment: CDR1 SGHAT and CDR2 FQNNGV. This CDR3 comprises 15 residues. CDR3 DNA: TGTGCCAGCAGCCCAGGAGTAGCGGGAGGCAATGAGCAGTTCTTC. It codes for CASSPGVAGGNEQFF.

The gene calls are TRBV19 and TRBJ1-2; TRBD1 matches at 10 bases. This CDR3 is built from 16 residues. The V gene's germline CDR1 is LNHDA and CDR2 SQIVND (reference sequence). V shed 6 bases, J shed 3 bases, and the junction held 10 bases outside the gene matches. Written as DNA, the CDR3 is TGTGCCAGTAGCCTAAGACAGGGGGCGCCGGACTATGGCTACACCTTC. This encodes CASSLRQGAPDYGYTF.

The genes are TRBV27 and TRBJ2-7, with D unclear. Trimming took off 4 bases at V and 0 bases at J, with 13 bases between the two ends. This CDR3 spans 15 amino acids. Germline CDR1 MNHEY, CDR2 SMNVEV (reference sequence). CDR3 region: CASSWFAATSYEQYF. CDR3 bases: TGTGCCAGCAGTTGGTTCGCGGCAACCTCCTACGAGCAGTACTTC.

The chain has TRBV7-8 and TRBJ2-2; D uncertain. V was trimmed by 2 bases and J by 6 bases, leaving 16 bases between them. This CDR3 has 16 residues. CDR1 and CDR2 from the germline V gene are SGHVS and FQNEAQ. CDR3: CASSLKGTTVAGELFF. The CDR3 nucleotides read TGTGCCAGCAGCTTAAAGGGCACCACCGTCGCCGGGGAGCTGTTTTTT.

This chain uses TRBV5-1 with TRBJ1-2, with a tentative D call TRBD1 (6 bases). V shed 2 bases and J shed 0 bases, with 11 bases lying between them. The CDR3 covers 15 residues. The germline CDR1 and CDR2 sequences are SGHRS and YFSETQ. CDR3 coding DNA: TGCGCCAGCAGCTTCACAGGGCCGGCTAACTATGGCTACACCTTC. Translated, it gives CASSFTGPANYGYTF.

The chain couples TRBV3-1 (or the pseudogene TRBV3-2) to TRBJ2-1; maybe TRBD1 (5 bases). Per the germline V gene, CDR1 is LGHDT and CDR2 is YNNKEL (reference sequence). Deletions cut 4 bases from V and 7 bases from J, with 14 bases between. The CDR3 runs 14 residues. The CDR3 nucleotides are TGTGCCAGCAGCCTCGGAAGGGGTCTAAATGAGCAGTTCTTC. It encodes CASSLGRGLNEQFF.

V usage is TRBV7-9 and J usage is TRBJ2-1; 11 bases agree with TRBD2. With 4 bases clipped from V and 6 bases from J, the junction kept 17 bases outside the gene matches. In germline, CDR1 is SEHNR, CDR2 FQNEAQ (reference sequence). The CDR3 totals 19 residues. The CDR3 protein is CASSSDSGRAYSTRNEQFF. The CDR3 nucleotides are TGTGCCAGCAGCTCTGATAGCGGGAGGGCCTACAGTACGCGCAATGAGCAGTTCTTC.

This clone was seen just once. V usage is TRBV3-1 (or the pseudogene TRBV3-2) and J usage is TRBJ1-3; D remains unclear. V lost 6 bases, J lost 3 bases, and 15 bases lay in between. The CDR3 length is 15 residues. CDR1 is LGHDT, CDR2 YNNKEL, per germline (reference sequence). CDR3 protein: CASRASRGNGNTIYF. The CDR3 DNA follows: TGTGCCAGCAGGGCATCCCGCGGGAATGGAAACACCATATATTTT.

The chain links TRBV6-4 to TRBJ2-1; D is possibly TRBD2 (7 bases). The germline V gene has CDR1 MRHNA and CDR2 SNTAGT. The CDR3 totals 14 residues. V was cut by 7 bases and J by 7 bases, with 17 bases left in between. This CDR3 reads CASKAGAGRNEQFF. In DNA, the CDR3 is TGTGCCAGCAAGGCAGGGGCCGGGAGGAATGAGCAGTTCTTC.

The gene calls are TRBV29-1 and TRBJ1-2; no firm D call. Per germline, CDR1 SQVTM and CDR2 ANQGSEA. The CDR3 is 11 amino acids. V was clipped by 4 bases and J by 5 bases, with 8 bases between them. CDR3 coding DNA: TGCAGCGTTGGAACAGTATATGGCTACACCTTC. Protein sequence: CSVGTVYGYTF.

This chain links TRBV12-5 with TRBJ1-5, with 7 bases matching TRBD1. Losses at the gene ends were 0 bases for V and 6 bases for J; bases not matched to a gene: 11. The CDR3 runs to 17 residues. The germline V gene has CDR1 LGHNT and CDR2 FRNRAP. The CDR3 nucleotides read TGTGCTAGTGGTTTGGTACCCTGGACAGGCCGGGGTCAGCCCCAGCATTTT. This translates into CASGLVPWTGRGQPQHF.